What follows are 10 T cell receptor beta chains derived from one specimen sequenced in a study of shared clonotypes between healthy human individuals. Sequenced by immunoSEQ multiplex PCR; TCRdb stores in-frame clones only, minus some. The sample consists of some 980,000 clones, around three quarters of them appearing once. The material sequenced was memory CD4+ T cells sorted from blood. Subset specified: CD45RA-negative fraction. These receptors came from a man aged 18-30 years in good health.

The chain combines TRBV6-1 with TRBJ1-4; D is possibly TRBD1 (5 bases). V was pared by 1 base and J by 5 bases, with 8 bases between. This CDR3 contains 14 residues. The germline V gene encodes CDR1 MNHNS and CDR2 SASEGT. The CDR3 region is CASSEVWDNEKLFF. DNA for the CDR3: TGTGCCAGCAGTGAAGTTTGGGACAATGAAAAACTGTTTTTT.

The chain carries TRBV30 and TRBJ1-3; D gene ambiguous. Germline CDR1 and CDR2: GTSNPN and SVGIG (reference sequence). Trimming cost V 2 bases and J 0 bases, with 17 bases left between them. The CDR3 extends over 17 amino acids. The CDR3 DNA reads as TGTGCCTGGAGTATCGGTTCCACCTGGAGCTCTGGAAACACCATATATTTT. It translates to CAWSIGSTWSSGNTIYF.

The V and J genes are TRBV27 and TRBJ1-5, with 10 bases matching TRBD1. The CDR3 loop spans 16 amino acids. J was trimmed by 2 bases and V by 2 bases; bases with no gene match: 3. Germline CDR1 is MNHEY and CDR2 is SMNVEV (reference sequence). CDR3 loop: CASSLRGTGGNQPQHF. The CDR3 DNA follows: TGTGCCAGCAGTTTAAGGGGGACAGGGGGCAATCAGCCCCAGCATTTT.

The CDR3 region has the DNA TGTGCCAGTAGTACAGGACAGGGCGGTGGCTATGGCTACACCTTC. It is translated as CASSTGQGGGYGYTF. The rearrangement links TRBV19 to TRBJ1-2, with TRBD1 matching over 8 bases. CDR1 LNHDA and CDR2 SQIVND come from the germline V gene (reference sequence). V dropped 4 bases and J dropped 4; count of bases not matched to a gene: 8. The CDR3 has 15 residues.

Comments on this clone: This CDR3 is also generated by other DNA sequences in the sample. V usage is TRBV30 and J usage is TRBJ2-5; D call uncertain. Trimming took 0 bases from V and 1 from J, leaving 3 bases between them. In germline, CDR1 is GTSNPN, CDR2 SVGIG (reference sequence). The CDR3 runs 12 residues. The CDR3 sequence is CAWSVRQETQYF. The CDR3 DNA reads TGTGCCTGGAGTGTACGCCAAGAGACCCAGTACTTC.

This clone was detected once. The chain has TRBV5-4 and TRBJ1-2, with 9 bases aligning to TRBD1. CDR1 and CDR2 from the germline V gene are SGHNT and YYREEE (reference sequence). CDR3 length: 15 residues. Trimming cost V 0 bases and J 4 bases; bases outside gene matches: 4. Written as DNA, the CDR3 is TGTGCCAGCAGCTTGGACAGGGGGCTCCTCTATGGCTACACCTTC. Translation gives CASSLDRGLLYGYTF.

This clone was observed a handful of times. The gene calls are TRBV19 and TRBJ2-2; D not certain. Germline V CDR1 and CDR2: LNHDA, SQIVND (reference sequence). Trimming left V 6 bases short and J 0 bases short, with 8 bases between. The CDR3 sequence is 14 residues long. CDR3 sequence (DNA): TGTGCCAGTAGGGACGGCCCGAACACCGGGGAGCTGTTTTTT. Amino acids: CASRDGPNTGELFF.

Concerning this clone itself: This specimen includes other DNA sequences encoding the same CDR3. As DNA, the CDR3 is TGTGCCAGCAGCGTTGGGGGGCGAGATAATTCACCCCTCCACTTT. It is translated as CASSVGGRDNSPLHF. The V and J genes are TRBV9 and TRBJ1-6, with a tentative D call TRBD1 (6 bases). Germline V gives CDR1 SGDLS, CDR2 YYNGEE. CDR3 length equals 15 residues. The V end was cut by 2 bases, the J end by 5 bases, with 11 bases between.

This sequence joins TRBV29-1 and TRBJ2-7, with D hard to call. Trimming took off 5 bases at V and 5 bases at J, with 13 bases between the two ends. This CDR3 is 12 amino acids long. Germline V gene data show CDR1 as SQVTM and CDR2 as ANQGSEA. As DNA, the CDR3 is TGCAGCGTTCGAAAAGCTGTGGACGAGCAGTACTTC. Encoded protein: CSVRKAVDEQYF.

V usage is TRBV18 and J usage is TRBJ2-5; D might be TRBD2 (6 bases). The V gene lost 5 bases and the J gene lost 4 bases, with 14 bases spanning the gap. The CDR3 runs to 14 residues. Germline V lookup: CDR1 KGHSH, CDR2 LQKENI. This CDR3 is CASSTTRGTETQYF. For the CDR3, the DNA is TGTGCCAGCTCAACCACCCGGGGGACAGAGACCCAGTACTTC.